The present T cell receptor (beta chain) was sequenced within a study of blood T cell repertoires in COVID-19. Study-wide background: The United States, Italy and Spain supplied acute and convalescent COVID-19 samples. PBMCs, B-cell-depleted T cells, or T cells provided the cDNA or gDNA that made up the material.

This CDR3 is 16 amino acids long. Trimming took 2 bases from V and 1 from J; bases not matched to a gene: 7. CDR1 is KGHSH, CDR2 LQKENI, per germline. Original handling: Reference gene primer amplification gave nucleated cell count estimates. Sequenced by immunoSEQ multiplex PCR; TCRdb stores in-frame clones only, minus some. V and J calls and clone size follow that table, whereas D and trimming were derived from the DNA. This sample has 25,000 to 35,000 clones; approximately 67% occur once, and the top ten carry roughly 17%. Sequenced sample: peripheral blood. The V gene is TRBV18, the J gene TRBJ1-1; 7 nucleotides line up with TRBD1. The clonotype comes from a human donor in a cohort sampled during active COVID-19. The CDR3 sequence is CASSPTRRQGNTEAFF. CDR3 in DNA: TGTGCCAGCTCACCAACCCGAAGACAGGGGAACACTGAAGCTTTCTTT.